The 30 T cell receptor beta chains below all came from one sample that was sequenced in a study of post-analysis software for immune sequencing data (dated by TCRdb to the mid-2010s). Results the study describes overall, beyond this receptor: Patients showed significantly higher frequencies than controls for roughly five TRBV segments, among them TRBV5-6, TRBV5-1 and TRBV20-1.

These receptors' antigens are unknown. The library relied on PCR. Reads for this sample came from an Illumina HiSeq 2500. Unique molecular identifiers were incorporated into TCR beta cDNA libraries to reduce PCR and sequencing biases. TCRdb reprocessed the public reads (quality trimming at Q25 with fastp, clone calling with MiXCR) and kept in-frame beta chains. One record per CDR3 amino acid sequence lists the most common genes and DNA. The sample has roughly 800,000 distinct CDR3 sequences on record, 30% of them singletons. Of the sample, around 0.56% falls within the top ten clones. Sequencing used blood. The receptors originated from a girl between 10 and 17 years old with multiple sclerosis.

This clonotype came up a few times. The rearrangement uses TRBV6-1 and TRBJ2-7; TRBD2 aligns across 8 bases. Looked up from germline, CDR1 is MNHNS and CDR2 is SASEGT. Trimming at V came to 6 bases and at J to 3 bases, leaving 4 bases not matched to a gene. This CDR3 region has 13 residues. The CDR3 sequence is CASRVAGLYEQYF. The CDR3 DNA is TGTGCCAGCAGGGTAGCGGGACTCTACGAGCAGTACTTC.

The rearrangement links TRBV14 to TRBJ1-1, with D uncertain. Trimming shortened V by 6 bases and J by 0 bases, and 17 bases separated the two germline ends. There are 16 residues in the CDR3. The germline V gene has CDR1 SGHDN and CDR2 FVKESK. CDR3 sequence: CASSQDRSWVNTEAFF. CDR3 nucleotide sequence: TGTGCCAGCAGTCAGGACCGTTCCTGGGTGAACACTGAAGCTTTCTTT.

V is TRBV7-2 and J is TRBJ1-6; 7 bases are shared with TRBD1. Trimming at V came to 4 bases and at J to 5 bases, leaving 5 bases not matched to a gene. The CDR3 consists of 15 residues. The V gene's germline CDR1 is SGHTA and CDR2 FQGNSA. CDR3 protein: CASSSRQGDNSPLHF. For the CDR3, the DNA is TGTGCCAGCAGCTCACGACAGGGAGATAATTCACCCCTCCACTTT.

The rearrangement uses TRBV9 and TRBJ2-7; TRBD2 aligns across 7 bases. V gave up 10 bases and J gave up 8 bases; unmatched junction bases: 12. The length of the CDR3 is 12 residues. Germline CDR1 and CDR2: SGDLS and YYNGEE. The CDR3 sequence is CAGAGLINQQYF. In nucleotides, the CDR3 is TGTGCCGGAGCGGGACTCATTAATCAGCAGTACTTC.

The chain employs TRBV2 and TRBJ2-1; 12 bases are a match to TRBD2. CDR1 SNHLY and CDR2 FYNNEI come from the germline V gene. Trimming removed 6 bases from V and 8 bases from J; junction bases left unmatched: 5. This CDR3 comprises 14 residues. The CDR3 DNA reads as TGTGCCAGCAGGGAAAGGACTAGCGGGGATGAGCAGTTCTTC. Translated, it gives CASRERTSGDEQFF.

The rearrangement uses TRBV7-2 and TRBJ2-3, with TRBD1 as a possible D gene (6 bases). In germline, CDR1 is SGHTA, CDR2 FQGNSA. The CDR3 sequence is 17 residues long. With 0 bases removed from V and 4 bases from J, the gap between germline ends came to 17 bases. The CDR3 protein is CASSLAFRQAGPDTQYF. The CDR3 DNA is TGTGCCAGCAGCTTAGCTTTTCGACAGGCGGGCCCAGATACGCAGTATTTT.

The chain recombines TRBV6-1 with TRBJ2-1; weak D call: TRBD2 (6 bases). Trimming left V 3 bases short and J 1 base short, with 13 bases between. The CDR3 has 16 amino acids. Germline loops: CDR1 MNHNS, CDR2 SASEGT. CDR3 amino acids: CASSDRRGLSYNEQFF. The CDR3 nucleotides are TGTGCCAGCAGTGACCGGAGGGGCCTATCCTACAATGAGCAGTTCTTC.

The rearrangement links TRBV20-1 to TRBJ2-1, with TRBD2 identical over 9 bases. This CDR3 spans 15 amino acids. Germline assignment: CDR1 DFQATT and CDR2 SNEGSKA (reference sequence). Trimming removed 3 bases from V and 13 bases from J; junction bases left unmatched: 16. The CDR3 spells CSASPSGETRGTQFF. CDR3 nucleotides: TGCAGTGCTAGTCCTAGCGGGGAAACTCGGGGGACCCAGTTCTTC.

This clonotype was observed once. The CDR3 sequence is CASSLVSITEAFF. DNA for the CDR3: TGTGCCAGCAGCTTAGTGTCCATAACTGAAGCTTTCTTT. The genes are TRBV7-9 and TRBJ1-1, with D hard to call. CDR1 is SEHNR, CDR2 FQNEAQ, per germline (reference sequence). The CDR3 spans 13 residues. With 1 base removed from V and 5 bases from J, the gap between germline ends came to 8 bases.

As regards this clonotype: One end of the junction does not line up with germline, which may come from a read error. This rearrangement joins TRBV20-1 to TRBJ1-1; unclear D gene. The CDR3 totals 11 residues. Germline V gene lookup returns CDR1 DFQATT and CDR2 SNEGSKA (reference sequence). The CDR3, as DNA: TGCCGACCCCAGGTGAACGCTGAAGCTTTCTTT. The encoded protein is CRPQVNAEAFF.

The rearrangement links TRBV12-3 or TRBV12-4 to TRBJ1-5, with a weak D call TRBD1 (5 bases). V was trimmed by 8 bases and J by 6 bases, leaving 17 bases between them. This CDR3 is 14 amino acids long. CDR3 sequence reads: CASRLGGGRQPQHF. DNA for the CDR3: TGTGCCAGCCGTCTGGGGGGAGGACGTCAGCCCCAGCATTTT.

The chain carries TRBV5-1 and TRBJ1-2; a weak D match, TRBD1 (6 bases). The CDR3 runs to 14 residues. The V and J ends lost 9 bases and 4 bases respectively, with 19 bases between them. In germline, CDR1 is SGHRS, CDR2 YFSETQ. The CDR3 is CATRWGAEAYGYTF. Written as DNA, the CDR3 is TGCGCCACGAGGTGGGGGGCCGAAGCCTATGGCTACACCTTC.

This clonotype has a handful of counts. The V call is TRBV11-2, the J call TRBJ1-1; D remains unclear. Germline loops: CDR1 SGHAT, CDR2 FQNNGV. The germline V and J ends were trimmed by 1 base and 4 bases, with 13 bases remaining between them. CDR3 length: 15 amino acids. Here the CDR3 reads CASSLASYQGTEAFF. CDR3 in DNA: TGTGCCAGCAGCTTAGCCAGCTACCAAGGCACTGAAGCTTTCTTT. Full variable domain (outside the CDR3, taken from reference TRBV11-2 and TRBJ1-1): EAGVAQSPRYKIIEKRQSVAFWCNPISGHATLYWYQQILGQGPKLLIQFQNNGVVDDSQLPKDRFSAERLKGVDSTLKIQPAKLEDSAVYLCASSLASYQGTEAFFGQGTRLTVV.

This clonotype was seen a few times. The CDR3 reads CASSLDGPPNTEAFF. The CDR3 coding sequence is TGCGCCAGCAGCTTGGATGGACCGCCGAACACTGAAGCTTTCTTT. V is TRBV5-1 and J is TRBJ1-1; D is undetermined. The CDR3 is 15 amino acids. CDR1 is SGHRS, CDR2 YFSETQ, per germline. The V end lost 0 bases, the J end lost 1 base, and 10 bases lay between the germline ends.

The genes are TRBV7-2 and TRBJ2-4; 12 bases align to TRBD2. V was pared by 5 bases and J by 8 bases, with 10 bases of the junction left unmatched. From germline, CDR1 is SGHTA and CDR2 FQGNSA. The CDR3 is made up of 16 amino acids. CDR3 loop: CASSRGLAGFMDIQYF. The CDR3 nucleotides are TGTGCCAGCAGCCGAGGACTAGCGGGGTTTATGGACATTCAGTACTTC. Full variable domain (remainder filled in from reference TRBV7-2 and TRBJ2-4): GAGVSQSPSNKVTEKGKDVELRCDPISGHTALYWYRQSLGQGLEFLIYFQGNSAPDKSGLPSDRFSAERTGGSVSTLTIQRTQQEDSAVYLCASSRGLAGFMDIQYFGAGTRLSVL.

The chain links TRBV24-1 to TRBJ2-3; 11 bases map to TRBD2. Germline-derived CDR1 and CDR2 are KGHDR and SFDVKD. The CDR3 is 16 amino acids. The trim removed 0 bases at V and 5 bases at J, leaving 3 bases unmatched. This CDR3 is CATSDLSLAGEDTQYF. In DNA, the CDR3 is TGTGCCACCAGTGATTTGTCACTAGCGGGAGAAGATACGCAGTATTTT.

This clonotype was seen only a few times. This chain links TRBV4-3 with TRBJ2-3; no reliable D call. In germline, CDR1 is LGHNA, CDR2 YSLEER. The V and J ends lost 3 bases and 1 base respectively, with 5 bases between them. This CDR3 has 13 amino acids. DNA of the CDR3: TGCGCCAGCAGCCATTTCGGCACAGATACGCAGTATTTT. Its translation is CASSHFGTDTQYF.

The chain uses TRBV6-2 or TRBV6-3 and TRBJ1-2, with 8 bases that match TRBD1. The CDR3 length is 13 residues. Germline V lookup: CDR1 MNHEY, CDR2 SVGEGT. V gave up 5 bases and J gave up 4 bases; unmatched junction bases: 3. This CDR3 reads CASSIRGPYGYTF. The CDR3 nucleotides read TGTGCCAGCAGTATCAGGGGGCCCTATGGCTACACCTTC.

The rearrangement joins TRBV6-5 to TRBJ1-2; TRBD1 agrees at 7 bases. This CDR3 region has 13 residues. V shed 6 bases and J 7 bases; nucleotides not matched to a gene: 8. Per germline, CDR1 MNHEY and CDR2 SVGAGI. The CDR3 region has the DNA TGTGCCAGCAGCCCACAGGGGATCGCTGGCTACACCTTC. Protein sequence: CASSPQGIAGYTF.

This clonotype was seen ten or more times. V and J are TRBV7-2 and TRBJ2-7; 9 bases fit TRBD1. Germline V gene lookup returns CDR1 SGHTA and CDR2 FQGNSA. After removal of 1 base from V and 3 bases from J, the junction contained 1 base not matched to a gene. CDR3 length: 14 residues. CDR3 nucleotide sequence: TGTGCCAGCAGCTTAGGGGGACAGGGCTACGAGCAGTACTTC. The encoded protein is CASSLGGQGYEQYF.

The sample holds a few counts of this clonotype. The chain uses TRBV5-5 and TRBJ1-2; D call uncertain. This CDR3 is built from 15 residues. Looked up from germline, CDR1 is SGHKS and CDR2 is YYEKEE (reference sequence). V dropped 1 base and J dropped 3 bases, with 13 bases sitting between them. The CDR3 DNA reads as TGTGCCAGCAGCTTGTCCGGCAACGGGGACTATGGCTACACCTTC. This codes for CASSLSGNGDYGYTF.

This clonotype came up a few times. This chain uses TRBV6-5 with TRBJ1-4; TRBD1 aligns across 11 bases. The CDR3 length is 15 residues. V was pared by 8 bases and J by 8 bases, with 10 bases of the junction left unmatched. The V gene's germline CDR1 is MNHEY and CDR2 SVGAGI. The CDR3, as DNA: TGTGCCAGCCAAGGACAGGGGGCTAGTCGGGAAAAACTGTTTTTT. The encoded protein is CASQGQGASREKLFF.

The chain couples TRBV7-2 to TRBJ2-3; tentative D call: TRBD2 (6 bases). Per germline, CDR1 SGHTA and CDR2 FQGNSA. Trimming took 8 bases from V and 3 from J, leaving 12 bases between them. The CDR3 is made up of 13 amino acids. The CDR3 protein is CASDGRPTDTQYF. The CDR3 DNA reads as TGTGCCAGCGATGGGAGGCCGACAGATACGCAGTATTTT.

The chain recombines TRBV5-1 with TRBJ2-3; weak D call: TRBD2 (6 bases). V was pared by 3 bases and J by 4 bases, with 18 bases between. The germline CDR1 and CDR2 sequences are SGHRS and YFSETQ. The CDR3 runs to 16 residues. In DNA, the CDR3 is TGCGCCAGCAGCTCGACGGGGGTTGGTGGGGCAGATACGCAGTATTTT. This encodes CASSSTGVGGADTQYF.

V gene TRBV4-3 combines with J gene TRBJ2-6; D unclear. Germline-derived CDR1 and CDR2 are LGHNA and YSLEER. This CDR3 has 18 residues. Trimming took 0 bases from V and 0 from J, leaving 12 bases between them. CDR3 protein: CASSQDRTASSGANVLTF. The CDR3 DNA reads TGCGCCAGCAGCCAAGATCGGACCGCGAGCTCTGGGGCCAACGTCCTGACTTTC.

V gene TRBV9 combines with J gene TRBJ2-1; D uncertain. The CDR3 length is 14 residues. The V and J ends lost 3 bases and 4 bases respectively, with 11 bases between them. The germline gives CDR1 SGDLS, CDR2 YYNGEE. CDR3: CASSGRTGYNEQFF. The CDR3 DNA sequence: TGTGCCAGCAGCGGAAGGACCGGATACAATGAGCAGTTCTTC.

The chain links TRBV7-9 to TRBJ2-7; D not certain. The CDR3 runs to 13 residues. V lost 8 bases, J lost 2 bases, and 13 bases lay in between. Germline assignment: CDR1 SEHNR and CDR2 FQNEAQ (reference sequence). The CDR3 loop is CASPPVLTYEQYF. The CDR3 DNA is TGTGCCAGCCCCCCGGTGTTGACCTACGAGCAGTACTTC.

This clonotype was seen at least ten times. The chain uses TRBV7-6 and TRBJ2-3; perhaps TRBD2 as D (5 bases). This CDR3 spans 15 amino acids. Germline V CDR1 and CDR2: SGHVS, FNYEAQ. V was clipped by 2 bases and J by 0 bases, with 9 bases between them. The CDR3 loop reads CASSLLWTSTDTQYF. CDR3 coding DNA: TGTGCCAGCAGCTTACTCTGGACTAGCACAGATACGCAGTATTTT.

The chain uses TRBV12-3 or TRBV12-4 and TRBJ1-1; 7 nucleotides line up with TRBD1. With 7 bases clipped from V and 6 bases from J, the junction kept 11 bases outside the gene matches. This CDR3 has 14 residues. The CDR3 DNA follows: TGTGCCAGCAATCAGGGGGTTGGGTCCCCTGAAGCTTTCTTT. Protein sequence: CASNQGVGSPEAFF.

The chain is built from TRBV20-1 and TRBJ1-2, with TRBD1 identical over 7 bases. With V trimmed by 6 bases and J by 5 bases, 9 bases remained unmatched. Germline CDR1 DFQATT, CDR2 SNEGSKA (reference sequence). CDR3 size: 13 residues. CDR3 residues: CSAQTGLGYGYTF. CDR3 DNA: TGCAGTGCCCAGACAGGGTTGGGGTATGGCTACACCTTC.